This TCR beta chain derives from a study of blood T cell repertoires in COVID-19. Study at large: Samples of COVID-19 (acute and convalescent) were obtained from the United States, Italy and Spain. Nucleic acid was either cDNA or gDNA, and it came from T cells, B-cell-depleted T cells, or PBMCs.

Original processing notes: Amplification of reference gene primers provided the estimated nucleated cell counts. Using immunoSEQ multiplex PCR, the repertoire was profiled, and TCRdb retains in-frame clones only, with some absent. V and J calls and clone size are those listed in that table; D and trimming were worked out from the DNA. Of 90,000 or so clones listed, roughly 80% are singletons. The V gene's germline CDR1 is KGHDR and CDR2 SFDVKD. The CDR3 has 13 amino acids. V was trimmed by 10 bases and J by 2 bases, leaving 12 bases between them. Sample: peripheral blood. The rearrangement links TRBV24-1 to TRBJ2-3; maybe TRBD1 (7 bases). The receptor's source is a man older than 75 with active or convalescent COVID-19. CDR3 DNA sequence: TGTGCCACGGAGGGACAGCTCACAGATACGCAGTATTTT. Translated: CATEGQLTDTQYF.